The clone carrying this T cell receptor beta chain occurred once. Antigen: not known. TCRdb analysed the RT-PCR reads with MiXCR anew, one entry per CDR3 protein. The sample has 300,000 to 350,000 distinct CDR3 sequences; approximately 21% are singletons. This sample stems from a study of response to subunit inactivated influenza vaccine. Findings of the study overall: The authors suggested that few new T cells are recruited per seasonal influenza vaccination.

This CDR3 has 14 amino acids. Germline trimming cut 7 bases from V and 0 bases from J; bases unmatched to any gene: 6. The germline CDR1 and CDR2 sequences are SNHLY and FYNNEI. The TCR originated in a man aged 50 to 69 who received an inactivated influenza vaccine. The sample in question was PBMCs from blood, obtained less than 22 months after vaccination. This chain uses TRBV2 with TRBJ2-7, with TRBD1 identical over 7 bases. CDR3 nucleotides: TGTGCCAGCAATCGACGGGACAGCTCCTACGAGCAGTACTTC. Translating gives CASNRRDSSYEQYF.